These T cell receptor beta chains were read from a single sample in a study of T cell clonotyping in hematopoietic cell transplantation. The table came from immunoSEQ multiplex PCR; TCRdb's copy has only in-frame clones and leaves some out. The data show more than 10,000 clones, approximately 65% seen once. Sequenced here: peripheral blood mononuclear cells, sampled 180 days after allogeneic stem cell transplant. The receptors come from a male patient aged 55 to 70 who had an allogeneic stem cell transplant from an unrelated donor, so the T cells may come from the graft donor. Some clones in this sample may be carry-over from other donors' samples. The CDR3 runs from the conserved cysteine through the conserved F or W. Size tells how often a clone was seen (once, few, many) or the class of an expanded clone, and some rows leave it out.

abundance | j_gene | v_gene | CDR3aa
. | TRBJ2-5 | TRBV4-1 | CASSQESLAGEETQYF
few | TRBJ1-5 | TRBV5-1 | CASSPYSGYSNQPQHF
. | TRBJ1-4 | TRBV4-2 | CASSQPGQGANEKLFF
. | TRBJ2-7 | TRBV5-6 | CASSLGINRAEQYF
. | TRBJ1-3 | TRBV29-1 | CSVHHGRSSGNTIYF
. | TRBJ2-7 | TRBV30 | CAWRLARVYEQYF
. | TRBJ1-2 | TRBV4-2 | CASSQDVRGDYGYTF
. | TRBJ2-7 | TRBV29-1 | CSVEDLPGEQYF
. | . | TRBV6-5 | CASSLRQGGYEQYF
once | TRBJ1-5 | TRBV2 | CASSEGQYENQPQHF
once | TRBJ1-6 | TRBV30 | CAWSGREDSNSPLHF
once | TRBJ2-5 | TRBV7-3 | CASSSERGGQETQYF
. | TRBJ1-1 | TRBV29-1 | CSVHRQAEAFF
. | TRBJ1-1 | TRBV2 | CASSEEQNANTEAFF
. | TRBJ1-5 | TRBV6-5 | CASSPEGEGQPQHF